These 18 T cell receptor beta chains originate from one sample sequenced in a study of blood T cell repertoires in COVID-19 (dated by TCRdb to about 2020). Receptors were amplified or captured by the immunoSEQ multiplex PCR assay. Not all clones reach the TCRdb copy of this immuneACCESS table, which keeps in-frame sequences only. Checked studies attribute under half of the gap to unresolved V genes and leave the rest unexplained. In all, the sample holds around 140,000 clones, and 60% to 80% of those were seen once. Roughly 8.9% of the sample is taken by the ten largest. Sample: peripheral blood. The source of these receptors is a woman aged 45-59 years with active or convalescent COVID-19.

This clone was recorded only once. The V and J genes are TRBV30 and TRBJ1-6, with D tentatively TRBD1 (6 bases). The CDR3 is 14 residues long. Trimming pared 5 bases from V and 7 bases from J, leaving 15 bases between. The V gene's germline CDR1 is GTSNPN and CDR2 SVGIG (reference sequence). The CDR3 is CAWLQGSGNSPLHF. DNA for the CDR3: TGTGCCTGGTTACAGGGTAGTGGGAATTCACCCCTCCACTTT.

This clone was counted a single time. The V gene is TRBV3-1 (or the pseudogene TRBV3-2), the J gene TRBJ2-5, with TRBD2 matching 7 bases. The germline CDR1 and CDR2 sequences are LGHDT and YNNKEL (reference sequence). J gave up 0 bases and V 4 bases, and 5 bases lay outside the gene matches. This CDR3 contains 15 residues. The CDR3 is CASSPNGGYQETQYF. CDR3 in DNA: TGTGCCAGCAGCCCGAACGGGGGGTACCAAGAGACCCAGTACTTC.

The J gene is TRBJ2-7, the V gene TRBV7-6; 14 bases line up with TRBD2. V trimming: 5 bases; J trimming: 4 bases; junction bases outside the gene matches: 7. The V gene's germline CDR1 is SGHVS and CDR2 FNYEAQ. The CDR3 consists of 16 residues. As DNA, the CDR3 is TGTGCCAGCAGCATGGGACTAGCGGGAGCCCCATACGAGCAGTACTTC. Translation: CASSMGLAGAPYEQYF. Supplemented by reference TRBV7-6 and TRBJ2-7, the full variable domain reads GAGVSQSPRYKVTKRGQDVALRCDPISGHVSLYWYRQALGQGPEFLTYFNYEAQQDKSGLPNDRFSAERPEGSISTLTIQRTEQRDSAMYRCASSMGLAGAPYEQYFGPGTRLTVT.

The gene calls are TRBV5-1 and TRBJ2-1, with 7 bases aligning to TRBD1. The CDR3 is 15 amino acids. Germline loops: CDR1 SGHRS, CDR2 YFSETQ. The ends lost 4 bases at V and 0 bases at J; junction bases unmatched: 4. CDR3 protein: CASSEGQTSYNEQFF. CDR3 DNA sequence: TGCGCCAGCAGCGAGGGACAGACCTCCTACAATGAGCAGTTCTTC.

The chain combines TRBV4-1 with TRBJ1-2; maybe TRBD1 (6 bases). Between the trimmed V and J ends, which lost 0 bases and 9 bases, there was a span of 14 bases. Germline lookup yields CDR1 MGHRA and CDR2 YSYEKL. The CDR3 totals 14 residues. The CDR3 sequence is CASSQDPSGDSYTF. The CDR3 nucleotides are TGCGCCAGCAGCCAAGATCCGTCTGGGGACAGCTACACCTTC.

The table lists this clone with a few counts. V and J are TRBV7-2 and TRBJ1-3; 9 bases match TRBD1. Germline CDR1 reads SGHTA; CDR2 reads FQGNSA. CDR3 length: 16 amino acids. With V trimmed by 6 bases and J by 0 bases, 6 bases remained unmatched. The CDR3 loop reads CASRWDRASSGNTIYF. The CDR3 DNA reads TGTGCCAGCAGGTGGGACAGGGCGTCCTCTGGAAACACCATATATTTT.

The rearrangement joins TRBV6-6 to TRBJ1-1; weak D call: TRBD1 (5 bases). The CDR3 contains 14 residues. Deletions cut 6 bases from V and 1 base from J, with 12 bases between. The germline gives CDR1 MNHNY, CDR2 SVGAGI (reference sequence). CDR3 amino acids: CASSLGGGNTEAFF. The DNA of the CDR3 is TGTGCCAGCAGCCTCGGGGGTGGGAACACTGAAGCTTTCTTT.

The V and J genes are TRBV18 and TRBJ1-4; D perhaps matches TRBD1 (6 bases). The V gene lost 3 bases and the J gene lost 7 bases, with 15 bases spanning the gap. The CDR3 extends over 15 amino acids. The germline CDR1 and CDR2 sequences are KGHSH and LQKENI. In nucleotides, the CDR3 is TGTGCCAGCTCACCGACGAACAGGGCTGCTGAAAAACTGTTTTTT. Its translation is CASSPTNRAAEKLFF.

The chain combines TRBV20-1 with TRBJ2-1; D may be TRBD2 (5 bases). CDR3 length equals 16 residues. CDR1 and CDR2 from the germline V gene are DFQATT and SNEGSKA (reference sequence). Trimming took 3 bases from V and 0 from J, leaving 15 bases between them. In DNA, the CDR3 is TGCAGTGCTAGTGACGGGGTAGCTAGCTCCTACAATGAGCAGTTCTTC. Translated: CSASDGVASSYNEQFF.

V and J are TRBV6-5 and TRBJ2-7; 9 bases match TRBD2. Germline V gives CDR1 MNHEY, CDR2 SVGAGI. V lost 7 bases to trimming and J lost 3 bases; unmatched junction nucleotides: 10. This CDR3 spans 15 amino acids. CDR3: CASKNSGTSNYEQYF. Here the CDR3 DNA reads TGTGCCAGCAAAAATAGCGGGACTAGCAACTACGAGCAGTACTTC.

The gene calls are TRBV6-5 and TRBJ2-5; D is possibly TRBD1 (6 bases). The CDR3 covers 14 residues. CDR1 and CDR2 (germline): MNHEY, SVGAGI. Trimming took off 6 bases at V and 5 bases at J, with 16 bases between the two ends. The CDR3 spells CASSPGHRRETQYF. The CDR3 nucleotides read TGTGCCAGCAGCCCGGGACATCGGAGGGAGACCCAGTACTTC.

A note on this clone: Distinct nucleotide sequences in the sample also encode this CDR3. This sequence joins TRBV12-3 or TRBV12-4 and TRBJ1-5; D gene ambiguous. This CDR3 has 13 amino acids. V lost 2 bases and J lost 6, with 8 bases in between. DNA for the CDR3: TGTGCCAGCAGTTTAACGGGAGGTCAGCCCCAGCATTTT. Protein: CASSLTGGQPQHF.

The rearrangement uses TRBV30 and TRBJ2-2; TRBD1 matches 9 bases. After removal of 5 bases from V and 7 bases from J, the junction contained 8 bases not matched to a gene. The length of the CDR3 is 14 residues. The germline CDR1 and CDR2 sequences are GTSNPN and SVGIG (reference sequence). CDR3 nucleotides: TGTGCCTGGTCCGGGACAGGGCCTCACGGGGAGCTGTTTTTT. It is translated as CAWSGTGPHGELFF.

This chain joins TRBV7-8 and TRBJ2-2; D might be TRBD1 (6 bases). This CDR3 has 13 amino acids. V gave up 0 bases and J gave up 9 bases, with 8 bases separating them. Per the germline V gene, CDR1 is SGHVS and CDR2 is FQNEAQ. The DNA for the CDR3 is TGTGCCAGCAGCTTAGCCAGGGGCCGGGAGCTGTTTTTT. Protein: CASSLARGRELFF.

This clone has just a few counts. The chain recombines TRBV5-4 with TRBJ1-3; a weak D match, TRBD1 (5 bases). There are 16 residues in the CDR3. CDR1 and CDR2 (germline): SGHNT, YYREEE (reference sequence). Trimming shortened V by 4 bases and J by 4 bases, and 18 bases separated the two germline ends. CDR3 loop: CASSRGGGSPGNTIYF. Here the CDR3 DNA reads TGTGCCAGCAGCCGGGGGGGAGGGAGCCCCGGAAACACCATATATTTT.

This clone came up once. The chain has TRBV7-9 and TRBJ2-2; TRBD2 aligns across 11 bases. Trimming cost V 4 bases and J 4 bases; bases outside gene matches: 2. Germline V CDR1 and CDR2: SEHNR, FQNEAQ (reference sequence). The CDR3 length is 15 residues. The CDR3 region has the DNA TGTGCCAGCAGCTCCCTAGCGGGAGGCACCGGGGAGCTGTTTTTT. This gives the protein CASSSLAGGTGELFF.

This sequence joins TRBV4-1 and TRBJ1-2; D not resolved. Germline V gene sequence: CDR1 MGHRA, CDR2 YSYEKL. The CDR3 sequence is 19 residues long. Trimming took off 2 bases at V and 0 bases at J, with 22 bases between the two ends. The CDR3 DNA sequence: TGCGCCAGCAGCCAAACTCGTGTATCCCGCGATGATCCTAACTATGGCTACACCTTC. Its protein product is CASSQTRVSRDDPNYGYTF.

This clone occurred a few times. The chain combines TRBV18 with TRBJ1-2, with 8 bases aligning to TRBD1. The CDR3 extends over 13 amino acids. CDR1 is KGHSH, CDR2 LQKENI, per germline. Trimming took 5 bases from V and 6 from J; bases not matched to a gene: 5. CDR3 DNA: TGTGCCAGCTCAGTCGGACAGGGAAATGGCTACACCTTC. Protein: CASSVGQGNGYTF.